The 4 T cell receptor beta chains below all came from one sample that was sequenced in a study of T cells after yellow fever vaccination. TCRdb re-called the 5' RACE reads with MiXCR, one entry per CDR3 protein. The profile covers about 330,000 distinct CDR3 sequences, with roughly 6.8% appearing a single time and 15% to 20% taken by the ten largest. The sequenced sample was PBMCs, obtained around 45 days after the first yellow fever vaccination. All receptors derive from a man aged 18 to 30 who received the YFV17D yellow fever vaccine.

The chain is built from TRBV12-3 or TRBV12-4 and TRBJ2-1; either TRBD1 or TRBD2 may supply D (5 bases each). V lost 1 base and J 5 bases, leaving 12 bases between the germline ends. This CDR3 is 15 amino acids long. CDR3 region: CASSLGDRFNNEQFF. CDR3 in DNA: TGTGCCAGCAGTTTAGGGGACCGCTTCAACAATGAGCAGTTCTTC.

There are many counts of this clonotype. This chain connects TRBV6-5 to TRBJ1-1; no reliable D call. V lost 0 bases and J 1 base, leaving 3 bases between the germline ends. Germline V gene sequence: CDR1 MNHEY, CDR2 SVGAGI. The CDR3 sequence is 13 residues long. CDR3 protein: CASSYSWNTEAFF. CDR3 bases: TGTGCCAGCAGTTACTCTTGGAACACTGAAGCTTTCTTT.

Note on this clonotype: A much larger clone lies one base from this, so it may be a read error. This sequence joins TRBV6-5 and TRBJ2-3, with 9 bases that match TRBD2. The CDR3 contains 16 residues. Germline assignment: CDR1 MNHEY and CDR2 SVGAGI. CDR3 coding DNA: TGTGCCAGCAGTTACACATATAGCGGGGGCACAGATGCGCAGTATTTT. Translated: CASSYTYSGGTDAQYF.

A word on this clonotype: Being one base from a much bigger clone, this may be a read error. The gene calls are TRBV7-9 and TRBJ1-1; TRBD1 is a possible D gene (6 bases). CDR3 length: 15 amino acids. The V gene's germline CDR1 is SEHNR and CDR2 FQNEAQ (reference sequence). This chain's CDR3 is CASSSRGGRWTEVFF. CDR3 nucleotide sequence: TGTGCCAGCAGCTCTCGGGGGGGCCGGTGGACTGAAGTTTTCTTT.